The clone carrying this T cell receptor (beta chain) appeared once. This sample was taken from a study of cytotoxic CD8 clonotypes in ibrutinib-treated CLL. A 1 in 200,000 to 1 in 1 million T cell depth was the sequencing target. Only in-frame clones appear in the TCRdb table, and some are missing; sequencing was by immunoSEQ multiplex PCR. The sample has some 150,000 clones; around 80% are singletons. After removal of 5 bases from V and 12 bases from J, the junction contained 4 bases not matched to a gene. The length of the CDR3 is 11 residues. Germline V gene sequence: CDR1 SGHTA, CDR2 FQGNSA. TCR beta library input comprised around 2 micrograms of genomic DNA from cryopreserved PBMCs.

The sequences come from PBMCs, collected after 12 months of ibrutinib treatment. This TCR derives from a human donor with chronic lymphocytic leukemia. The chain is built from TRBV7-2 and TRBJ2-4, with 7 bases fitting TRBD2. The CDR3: CASSLTSSQYF. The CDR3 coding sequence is TGTGCCAGCAGCCTGACTAGCTCTCAGTACTTC.